This T cell receptor beta chain was sequenced for a study of Ad26.COV2.S vaccination and SARS-CoV-2 variants. General observations from the study: Breadth measured for non-spike TCRs was similar across vaccine and placebo recipients.

Concerning this clone itself: Antigen unknown.

Sequencing was performed with immunoSEQ multiplex PCR; in TCRdb, only in-frame clones are kept and a portion is missing. Among over 130,000 clones listed, roughly 85% were seen once. V was trimmed by 5 bases and J by 2 bases, leaving 11 bases between them. The CDR3 sequence is 14 residues long. Germline assignment: CDR1 LNHDA and CDR2 SQIVND (reference sequence). The rearrangement uses TRBV19 and TRBJ2-3; D call uncertain. The sequencing used peripheral blood, collected after recovery from COVID-19. The TCR originated in a human donor who had recovered from COVID-19. The CDR3 reads CASSRAVDTDTQYF. The CDR3 region has the DNA TGTGCCAGTAGTCGCGCGGTCGACACAGATACGCAGTATTTT.